This TCR beta chain was sequenced in a study of T cell repertoires in cytomegalovirus infection. Study information: HLA-B-restricted CMV epitopes that are well studied were used alongside recently identified HLA-C-restricted ones. CMV infection together with matching HLA type was indicated by public TCR beta signatures.

V lost 7 bases, J lost 2 bases, and 9 bases stayed unmatched. The length of the CDR3 is 16 residues. CDR1 and CDR2 from the germline V gene are SEHNR and FQNEAQ (reference sequence). TCRdb itself ran the reads through MiXCR, one entry per CDR3 protein. The sample has 650,000 to 900,000 distinct CDR3 sequences; 25% to 35% are singletons. This clonotype has only a few counts. Its specificity is not known. Study outcomes and limitations: Frequencies of public TCR beta families were cumulated, and this identified carriers of CMV plus the relevant HLA. CMV-specific TCR beta clonotypes restricted by HLA-C dominated the ex vivo response.

Sequenced material: cultured CD8+ T cells from PBMCs, taken from culture after CMV antigen stimulation. The chain uses TRBV7-9 and TRBJ2-5, with TRBD2 matching over 11 bases. The TCR was taken from a human donor in good health (CMV status not recorded). Some clones in this sample may be carry-over from other donors' samples. The CDR3 spells CASTLGTSGGQETQYF. The CDR3 region has the DNA TGTGCCAGCACCCTAGGAACTAGCGGGGGACAAGAGACCCAGTACTTC.